Included here is one TCR beta chain sequence, with context. The data were taken from a study of cytomegalovirus exposure and HLA in healthy donors. The CDR3 extends over 14 amino acids. The germline gives CDR1 SGDLS, CDR2 YYNGEE. V lost 0 bases, J lost 5 bases, and 12 bases lay in between. Amplification used 60 Vbeta primers and 13 Jbeta primers. The repertoire was sequenced with immunoSEQ multiplex PCR; TCRdb's copy has only in-frame clones and lacks some. Of roughly 13,000 clones listed, 55% to 75% are singletons. The specimen sequenced was PBMCs. The source of this sequence is a woman between 45 and 65 years old in good health and CMV-seropositive. V gene TRBV9 combines with J gene TRBJ2-7, with a tentative D call TRBD2 (5 bases). The CDR3 loop is CASSVVGWGDEQYF. The CDR3 region has the DNA TGTGCCAGCAGCGTAGTTGGGTGGGGAGACGAGCAGTACTTC.